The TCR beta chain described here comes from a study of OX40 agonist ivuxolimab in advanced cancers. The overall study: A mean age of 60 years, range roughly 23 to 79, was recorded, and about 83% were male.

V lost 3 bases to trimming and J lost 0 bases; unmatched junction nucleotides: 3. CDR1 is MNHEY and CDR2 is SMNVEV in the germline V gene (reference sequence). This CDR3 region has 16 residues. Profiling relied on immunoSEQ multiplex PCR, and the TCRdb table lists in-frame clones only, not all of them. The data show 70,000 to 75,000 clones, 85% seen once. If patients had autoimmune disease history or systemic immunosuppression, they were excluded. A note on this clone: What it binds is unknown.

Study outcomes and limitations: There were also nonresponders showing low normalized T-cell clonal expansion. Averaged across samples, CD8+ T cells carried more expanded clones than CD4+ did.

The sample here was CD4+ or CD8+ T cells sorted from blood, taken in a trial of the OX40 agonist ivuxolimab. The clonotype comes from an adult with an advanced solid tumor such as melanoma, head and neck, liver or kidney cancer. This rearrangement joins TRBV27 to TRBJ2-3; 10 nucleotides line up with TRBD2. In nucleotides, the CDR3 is TGTGCCAGCAGTTTGCGAGCGGGAGGGAGCACAGATACGCAGTATTTT. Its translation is CASSLRAGGSTDTQYF.